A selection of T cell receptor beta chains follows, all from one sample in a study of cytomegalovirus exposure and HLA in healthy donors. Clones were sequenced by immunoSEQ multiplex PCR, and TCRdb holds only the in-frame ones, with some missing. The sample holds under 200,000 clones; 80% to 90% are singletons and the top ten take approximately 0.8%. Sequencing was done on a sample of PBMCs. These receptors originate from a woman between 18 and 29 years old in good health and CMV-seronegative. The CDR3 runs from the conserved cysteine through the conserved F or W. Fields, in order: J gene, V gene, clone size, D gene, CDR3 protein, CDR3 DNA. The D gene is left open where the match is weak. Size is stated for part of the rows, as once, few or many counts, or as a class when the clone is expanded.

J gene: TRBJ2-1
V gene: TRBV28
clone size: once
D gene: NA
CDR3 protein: CASSLSLTPFSYNEQFF
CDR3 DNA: TGTGCCAGCAGTTTATCGCTGACTCCTTTCTCCTACAATGAGCAGTTCTTC

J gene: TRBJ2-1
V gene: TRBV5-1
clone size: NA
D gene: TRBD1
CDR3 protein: CASSPLQGAINNEQFF
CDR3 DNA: TGCGCCAGCAGCCCCCTCCAGGGGGCAATAAACAATGAGCAGTTCTTC

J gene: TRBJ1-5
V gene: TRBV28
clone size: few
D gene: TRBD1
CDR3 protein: CASSLLRGQGNRSNQPQHF
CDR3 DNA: TGTGCCAGCAGTTTATTAAGAGGACAGGGGAATCGTAGCAATCAGCCCCAGCATTTT

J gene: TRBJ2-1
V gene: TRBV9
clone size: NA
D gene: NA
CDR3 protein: CASSVAGGSNEQFF
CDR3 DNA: TGTGCCAGCAGCGTAGCTGGGGGCTCCAATGAGCAGTTCTTC

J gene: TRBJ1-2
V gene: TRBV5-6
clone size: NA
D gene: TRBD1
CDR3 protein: CASSLDRGSYGYTF
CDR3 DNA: TGTGCCAGCAGCTTGGACAGGGGCAGCTATGGCTACACCTTC

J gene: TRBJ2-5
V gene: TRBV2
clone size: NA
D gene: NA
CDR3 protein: CASSENRQETQYF
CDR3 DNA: TGTGCCAGCAGTGAAAACAGGCAAGAGACCCAGTACTTC

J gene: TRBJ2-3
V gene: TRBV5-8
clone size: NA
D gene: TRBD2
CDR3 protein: CASSLGSGRAGTDTQYF
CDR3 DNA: TGTGCCAGCAGCTTGGGGAGCGGGAGGGCCGGCACAGATACGCAGTATTTT

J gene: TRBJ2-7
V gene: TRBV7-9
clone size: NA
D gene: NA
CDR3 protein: CSSSSYSYEQYF
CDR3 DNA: TGTTCCAGCAGCTCGTACAGCTACGAGCAGTACTTC

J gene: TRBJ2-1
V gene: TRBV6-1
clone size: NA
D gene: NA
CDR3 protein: CASRRELTYNEQFF
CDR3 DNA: TGTGCCAGCAGGAGGGAGCTGACCTACAATGAGCAGTTCTTC

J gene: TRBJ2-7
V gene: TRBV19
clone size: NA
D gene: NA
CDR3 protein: CASSISLEGYEQYF
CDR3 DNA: TGTGCCAGTAGTATCAGTTTGGAGGGGTACGAGCAGTACTTC

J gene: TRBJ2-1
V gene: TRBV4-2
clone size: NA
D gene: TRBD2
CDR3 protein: CASSQDPGGWDNEQFF
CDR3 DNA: TGTGCCAGCAGCCAAGATCCGGGAGGGTGGGACAATGAGCAGTTCTTC

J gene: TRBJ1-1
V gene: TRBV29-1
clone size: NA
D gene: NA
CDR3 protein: CSVVQGNTEAFF
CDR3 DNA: TGCAGCGTTGTTCAGGGGAACACTGAAGCTTTCTTT

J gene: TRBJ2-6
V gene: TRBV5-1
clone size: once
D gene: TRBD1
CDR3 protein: CASTLTGGGLASGANVLTF
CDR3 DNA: TGCGCCAGCACCCTGACAGGGGGTGGGTTGGCCTCTGGGGCCAACGTCCTGACTTTC

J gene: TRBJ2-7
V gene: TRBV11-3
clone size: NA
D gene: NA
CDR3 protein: CASSLGYYEQYF
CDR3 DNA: TGTGCCAGCAGCTTAGGCTACTACGAGCAGTACTTC

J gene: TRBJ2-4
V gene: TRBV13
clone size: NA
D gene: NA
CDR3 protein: CASSLRRGEVNIQYF
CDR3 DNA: TGTGCCAGCAGCTTACGTCGTGGGGAGGTGAACATTCAGTACTTC

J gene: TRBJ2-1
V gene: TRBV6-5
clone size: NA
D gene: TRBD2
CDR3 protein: CASSLTSGARNEQFF
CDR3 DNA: TGTGCCAGCAGTCTAACTAGCGGAGCCCGCAATGAGCAGTTCTTC

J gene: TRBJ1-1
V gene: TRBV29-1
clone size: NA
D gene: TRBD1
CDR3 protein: CSVEDPDRRGYEAFF
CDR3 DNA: TGCAGCGTTGAAGACCCGGACAGGAGGGGTTATGAAGCTTTCTTT

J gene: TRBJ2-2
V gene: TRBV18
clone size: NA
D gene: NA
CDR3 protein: CASSPQRQSNTGELFF
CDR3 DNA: TGTGCCAGCTCACCGCAACGCCAGTCGAACACCGGGGAGCTGTTTTTT

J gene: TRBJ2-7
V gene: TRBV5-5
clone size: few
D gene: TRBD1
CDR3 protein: CASSLGTGRIYEQYF
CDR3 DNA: TGTGCCAGCAGCTTGGGGACAGGGCGAATCTACGAGCAGTACTTC

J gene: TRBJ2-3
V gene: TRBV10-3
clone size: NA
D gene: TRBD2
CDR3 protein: CAISESTASGTSDTQYF
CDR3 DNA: TGTGCCATCAGTGAGTCGACGGCTAGCGGGACGTCGGATACGCAGTATTTT

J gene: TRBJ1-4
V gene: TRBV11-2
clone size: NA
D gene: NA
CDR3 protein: CASSFHYVGNEKLFF
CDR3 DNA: TGTGCCAGCAGCTTCCATTATGTCGGGAATGAAAAACTGTTTTTT

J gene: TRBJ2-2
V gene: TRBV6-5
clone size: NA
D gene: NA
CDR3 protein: CASSYNPGELFF
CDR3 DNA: TGTGCCAGCAGTTATAATCCCGGGGAGCTGTTTTTT

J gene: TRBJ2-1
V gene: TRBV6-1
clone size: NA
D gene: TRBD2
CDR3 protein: CASSGGRAMILDEQFF
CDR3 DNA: TGTGCCAGCAGTGGCGGGAGGGCCATGATTCTGGATGAGCAGTTCTTC

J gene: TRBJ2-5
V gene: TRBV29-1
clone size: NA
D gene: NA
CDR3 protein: CSVGEGPVDEQYF
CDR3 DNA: TGCAGCGTTGGAGAGGGCCCCGTAGATGAGCAGTACTTC

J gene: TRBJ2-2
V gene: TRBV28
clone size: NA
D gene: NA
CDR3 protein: CASSHAPTGVTGELFF
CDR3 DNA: TGTGCCAGCAGCCACGCCCCGACAGGAGTCACCGGGGAGCTGTTTTTT

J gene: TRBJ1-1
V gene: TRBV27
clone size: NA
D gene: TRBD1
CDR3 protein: CASRNIQGAVNTEAFF
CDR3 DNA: TGTGCCAGCAGGAACATACAGGGGGCAGTGAACACTGAAGCTTTCTTT

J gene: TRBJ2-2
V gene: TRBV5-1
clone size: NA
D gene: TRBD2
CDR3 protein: CASSLLELWGLENTGELFF
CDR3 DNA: TGCGCCAGCAGCCTTCTTGAATTGTGGGGACTAGAAAACACCGGGGAGCTGTTTTTT

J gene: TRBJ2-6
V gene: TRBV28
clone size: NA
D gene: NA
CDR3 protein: CASSTGGAGANVLTF
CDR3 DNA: TGTGCCAGCAGCACGGGGGGCGCTGGGGCCAACGTCCTGACTTTC

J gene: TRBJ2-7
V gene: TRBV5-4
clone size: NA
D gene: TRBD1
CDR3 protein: CASSSGQGLYEQYF
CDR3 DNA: TGTGCCAGCAGCTCCGGACAGGGTTTATACGAGCAGTACTTC

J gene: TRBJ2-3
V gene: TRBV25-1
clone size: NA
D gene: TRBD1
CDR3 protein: CASSGPPPGQGRRDTQYF
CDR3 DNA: TGTGCCAGCAGTGGGCCTCCCCCGGGACAGGGCAGGAGGGATACGCAGTATTTT

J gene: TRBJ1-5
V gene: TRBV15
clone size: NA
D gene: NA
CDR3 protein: CATSRGRQSNQPQHF
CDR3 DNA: TGTGCCACCAGCCGCGGACGACAGAGCAATCAGCCCCAGCATTTT

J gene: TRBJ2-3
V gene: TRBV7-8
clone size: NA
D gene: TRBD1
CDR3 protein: CASSYRDRGTDTQYF
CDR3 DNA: TGTGCCAGCAGCTACCGGGACAGGGGTACAGATACGCAGTATTTT

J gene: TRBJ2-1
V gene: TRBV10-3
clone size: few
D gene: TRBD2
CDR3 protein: CAIGTSGRAAYNEQFF
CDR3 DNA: TGTGCCATCGGGACTAGCGGGAGGGCCGCCTACAATGAGCAGTTCTTC

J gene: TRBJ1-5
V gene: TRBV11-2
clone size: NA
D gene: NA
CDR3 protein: CASSCGTLKRGGNQPQHF
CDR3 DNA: TGTGCCAGCAGCTGCGGGACTCTTAAACGCGGGGGCAATCAGCCCCAGCATTTT

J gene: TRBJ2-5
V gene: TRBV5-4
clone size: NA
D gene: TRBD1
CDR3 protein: CASADRVRETQYF
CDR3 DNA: TGTGCCAGCGCGGACAGGGTGAGGGAGACCCAGTACTTC

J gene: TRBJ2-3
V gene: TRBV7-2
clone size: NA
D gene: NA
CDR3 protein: CASSLVRDTQYF
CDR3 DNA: TGTGCCAGCAGCTTAGTCCGAGATACGCAGTATTTT

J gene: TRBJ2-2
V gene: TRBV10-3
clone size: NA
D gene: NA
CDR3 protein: CAISEVSEHRGLELFF
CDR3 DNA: TGTGCCATCAGTGAGGTGTCAGAGCATAGGGGACTGGAGCTGTTTTTT

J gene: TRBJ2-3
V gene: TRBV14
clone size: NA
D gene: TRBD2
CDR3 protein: CASSRGGGRTTDTQYF
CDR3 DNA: TGTGCCAGCAGCCGTGGCGGCGGGAGGACCACAGATACGCAGTATTTT

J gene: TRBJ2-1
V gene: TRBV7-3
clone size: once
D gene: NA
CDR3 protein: CASSQDSYNEQFF
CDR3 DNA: TGTGCCAGCAGCCAAGACAGCTACAATGAGCAGTTCTTC

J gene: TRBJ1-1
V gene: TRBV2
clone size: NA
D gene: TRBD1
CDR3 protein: CAGGQGLNTEAFF
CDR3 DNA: TGTGCCGGGGGACAGGGCTTAAACACTGAAGCTTTCTTT

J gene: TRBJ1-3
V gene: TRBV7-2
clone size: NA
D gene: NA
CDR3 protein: CASNSGFSGNTIYF
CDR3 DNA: TGTGCCAGCAACTCAGGGTTCTCTGGAAACACCATATATTTT

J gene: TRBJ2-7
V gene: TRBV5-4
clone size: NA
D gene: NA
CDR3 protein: CASSFSPGSYEQYF
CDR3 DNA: TGTGCCAGCAGCTTCAGTCCGGGTTCCTACGAGCAGTACTTC

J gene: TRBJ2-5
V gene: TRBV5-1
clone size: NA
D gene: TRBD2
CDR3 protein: CASSLAVPGLAGTSTQYF
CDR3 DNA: TGCGCCAGCAGCTTGGCGGTACCGGGACTAGCGGGCACCTCAACCCAGTACTTC

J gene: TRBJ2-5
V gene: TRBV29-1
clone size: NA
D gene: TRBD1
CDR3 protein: CSVGQGPQETQYF
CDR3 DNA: TGCAGCGTTGGACAGGGGCCCCAAGAGACCCAGTACTTC

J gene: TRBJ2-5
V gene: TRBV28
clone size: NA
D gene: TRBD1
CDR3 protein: CASSLGVRGLQESQYF
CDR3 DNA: TGTGCCAGCAGTTTGGGCGTTAGGGGGCTCCAAGAGTCCCAGTACTTC

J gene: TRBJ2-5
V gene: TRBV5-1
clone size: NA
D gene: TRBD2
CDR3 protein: CASREGLAGGSSPQYF
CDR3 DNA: TGCGCCAGCAGGGAGGGACTAGCGGGAGGCTCCTCTCCCCAGTACTTC

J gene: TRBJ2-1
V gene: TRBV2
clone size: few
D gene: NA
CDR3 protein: CASSVWAKQYNEQFF
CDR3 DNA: TGTGCCAGCAGTGTGTGGGCGAAACAATACAATGAGCAGTTCTTC

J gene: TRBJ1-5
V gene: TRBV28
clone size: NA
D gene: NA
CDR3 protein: CASSSPLEGVGNQPQHF
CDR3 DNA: TGTGCCAGCAGTTCTCCGTTGGAAGGGGTCGGCAATCAGCCCCAGCATTTT

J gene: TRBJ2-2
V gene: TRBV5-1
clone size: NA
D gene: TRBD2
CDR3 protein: CASSLAALAGLTGELFF
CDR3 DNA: TGCGCCAGCAGCTTGGCCGCACTAGCGGGCCTCACCGGGGAGCTGTTTTTT

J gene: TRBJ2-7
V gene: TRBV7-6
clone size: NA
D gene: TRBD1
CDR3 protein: CASSAAGQAYEQYF
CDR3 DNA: TGTGCCAGCAGCGCCGCCGGACAGGCCTACGAGCAGTACTTC

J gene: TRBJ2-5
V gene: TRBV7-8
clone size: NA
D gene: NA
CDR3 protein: CASSLAQLIETQYF
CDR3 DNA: TGTGCCAGCAGCTTAGCGCAGTTGATAGAGACCCAGTACTTC

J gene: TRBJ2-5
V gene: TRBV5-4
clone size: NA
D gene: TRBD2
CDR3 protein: CASSLKVSGLAFEETQYF
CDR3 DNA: TGTGCCAGCAGCTTGAAAGTTTCGGGACTAGCATTTGAAGAGACCCAGTACTTC

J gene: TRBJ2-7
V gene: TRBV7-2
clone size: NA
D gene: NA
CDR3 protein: CASSPRRGNPSYEQYF
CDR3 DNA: TGTGCCAGCAGCCCGAGGAGGGGTAACCCTTCCTACGAGCAGTACTTC

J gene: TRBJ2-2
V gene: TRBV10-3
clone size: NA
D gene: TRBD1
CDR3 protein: CAIRQGPNTGELFF
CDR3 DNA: TGTGCCATACGACAGGGGCCTAACACCGGGGAGCTGTTTTTT

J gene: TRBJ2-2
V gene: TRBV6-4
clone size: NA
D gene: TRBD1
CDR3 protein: CASSDSPGGSTGELFF
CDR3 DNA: TGTGCCAGCAGTGACTCCCCAGGGGGAAGCACCGGGGAGCTGTTTTTT

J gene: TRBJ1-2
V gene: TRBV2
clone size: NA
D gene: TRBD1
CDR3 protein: CASSDPLMGQDLGYTF
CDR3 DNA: TGTGCCAGCAGTGACCCCCTTATGGGACAGGACCTTGGCTACACCTTC

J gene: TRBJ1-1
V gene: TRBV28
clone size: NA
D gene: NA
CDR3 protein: CYTTRRRNTEAFF
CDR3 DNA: TGTTATACTACCCGCAGAAGAAACACTGAAGCTTTCTTT

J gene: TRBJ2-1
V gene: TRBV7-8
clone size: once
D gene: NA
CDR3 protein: CASSLFGGYNEQFF
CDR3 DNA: TGTGCCAGCAGCTTATTCGGAGGCTACAATGAGCAGTTCTTC

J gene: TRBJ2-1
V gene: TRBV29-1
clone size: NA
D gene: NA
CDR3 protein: CSVGGGLSYNEQFF
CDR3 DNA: TGCAGCGTTGGCGGGGGCCTCTCCTACAATGAGCAGTTCTTC